Sequencing of this T cell receptor (beta chain) was carried out in a study of T cells in Graves' hyperthyroidism and ophthalmopathy. Template material for amplifying TCR beta CDR3 regions consisted of RNA transcripts. The TCR CDR3 first-round RT-PCR relied on the HTBI primer set. TCRdb re-derived calls from the multiplex PCR reads in MiXCR, one entry per CDR3 protein. The data hold under 400,000 distinct CDR3 sequences, with approximately 14% observed a single time. The ends were cut back, 3 bases at V and 1 base at J, with 7 bases in the middle. Germline V gene sequence: CDR1 DFQATT, CDR2 SNEGSKA (reference sequence). The CDR3 consists of 12 residues. This clonotype was counted only a few times.

Sequenced input: blood. This chain connects TRBV20-1 to TRBJ2-7; D unclear. This receptor was taken from a woman aged 18 to 35 with Graves' hyperthyroidism that later progressed to Graves' ophthalmopathy. CDR3 sequence: CSARVRSYEQYF. CDR3 nucleotides: TGCAGTGCTAGGGTAAGGTCCTACGAGCAGTACTTC.